The next 26 T cell receptor beta chains were all read from a single sample in a study of T-cell memory formation after mild COVID-19. MiXCR, applied by TCRdb to the 5' RACE reads, yields one record per CDR3 protein. The sample has 120,000 to 150,000 distinct CDR3 sequences, 6% to 7% seen once. Sequencing input: PBMCs or a T cell subset sorted from them (not recorded which). Receptors originate from an adult woman who had mild COVID-19 (a few samples of this study predate the infection). Cell type and time point are not known.

This clonotype showed up many times. J is TRBJ2-5 and V is TRBV7-2; D is possibly TRBD1 (5 bases). The CDR3 totals 14 residues. The germline V gene has CDR1 SGHTA and CDR2 FQGNSA. Trimming cost V 3 bases and J 2 bases, with 10 bases left between them. Written as DNA, the CDR3 is TGTGCCAGCAGCTTGAATGCAGGGCAAGAGACCCAGTACTTC. Amino acids: CASSLNAGQETQYF.

This clonotype showed up many times. In nucleotides, the CDR3 is TGTGCCAGCAGCGTAGCTGCAGGGGGCATCTATGGCTACACCTTC. This codes for CASSVAAGGIYGYTF. V is TRBV9 and J is TRBJ1-2, with 8 bases matching TRBD1. Trimming took 0 bases from V and 4 from J; bases not matched to a gene: 5. The germline CDR1 and CDR2 sequences are SGDLS and YYNGEE. The CDR3 loop spans 15 amino acids.

CDR3 coding DNA: TGTGCCAGCAGCTTGGCGGACAGAGGTCAGCCCCAGCATTTT. Amino acids: CASSLADRGQPQHF. V is TRBV7-8 and J is TRBJ1-5, with TRBD1 as a possible D gene (6 bases). CDR1 and CDR2 (germline): SGHVS, FQNEAQ. The CDR3 is 14 residues long. V dropped 3 bases and J dropped 6 bases, with 12 bases sitting between them.

This clonotype was counted only a few times. This sequence joins TRBV7-9 and TRBJ1-2, with D possibly matching TRBD1 (5 bases). This CDR3 has 16 amino acids. In germline, CDR1 is SEHNR, CDR2 FQNEAQ (reference sequence). The V gene lost 5 bases and the J gene lost 4 bases, with 20 bases spanning the gap. As DNA, the CDR3 is TGTGCCAGCAGCCCTACGGGGACTGGGAAAATCTATGGCTACACCTTC. Its translation: CASSPTGTGKIYGYTF.

This clonotype was counted at least ten times. V gene TRBV27 combines with J gene TRBJ2-2; TRBD2 might be the D (6 bases). The CDR3 has 15 amino acids. Between the trimmed V and J ends, which lost 7 bases and 5 bases, there was a span of 17 bases. The germline gives CDR1 MNHEY, CDR2 SMNVEV (reference sequence). The CDR3 loop reads CASTPGGSWTGELFF. DNA for the CDR3: TGTGCCAGCACCCCTGGAGGGTCGTGGACCGGGGAGCTGTTTTTT.

The sample holds a few counts of this clonotype. J is TRBJ1-2 and V is TRBV4-1; D is possibly TRBD1 (6 bases). Germline V gives CDR1 MGHRA, CDR2 YSYEKL. The CDR3 runs to 16 residues. The germline V and J ends were trimmed by 0 bases and 0 bases, with 11 bases remaining between them. In DNA, the CDR3 is TGCGCCAGCAGCCAAGACAGGGACATCGCTAACTATGGCTACACCTTC. Translating gives CASSQDRDIANYGYTF.

This clonotype was found a few times. The chain has TRBV18 and TRBJ2-7; 8 bases match TRBD1. CDR1 and CDR2 (germline): KGHSH, LQKENI. J was trimmed by 10 bases and V by 6 bases; bases with no gene match: 11. The CDR3 sequence is 13 residues long. The CDR3 bases are TGTGCCAGCTCCCAGGGACAGGCCCCCGGACAGTACTTC. Protein: CASSQGQAPGQYF.

The V and J genes are TRBV24-1 and TRBJ2-3, with a possible D match to TRBD2 (7 bases). V shed 6 bases and J shed 4 bases, with 10 bases lying between them. Germline V CDR1 and CDR2: KGHDR, SFDVKD. There are 13 residues in the CDR3. CDR3 bases: TGTGCCACCAGTCGGGGGGCCTCAGATACGCAGTATTTT. This codes for CATSRGASDTQYF.

This clonotype appeared many times. This sequence joins TRBV12-3 or TRBV12-4 and TRBJ2-3, with a tentative D call TRBD2 (5 bases). Trimming shortened V by 8 bases and J by 6 bases, and 15 bases separated the two germline ends. The CDR3 runs to 13 residues. CDR3 loop: CASASLGGDTQYF. CDR3 in DNA: TGTGCCAGCGCATCGCTTGGCGGGGATACGCAGTATTTT.

This clonotype appeared a few times. The rearrangement uses TRBV2 and TRBJ2-3, with D tentatively TRBD2 (6 bases). In germline, CDR1 is SNHLY, CDR2 FYNNEI. The CDR3 runs 15 residues. The V end lost 6 bases, the J end lost 0 bases, and 13 bases lay between the germline ends. CDR3 region: CASRTLATSTDTQYF. For the CDR3, the DNA is TGTGCCAGCAGAACCCTAGCGACTAGCACAGATACGCAGTATTTT. The full variable domain, with the rest looked up from reference TRBV2 and TRBJ2-3, is EPEVTQTPSHQVTQMGQEVILRCVPISNHLYFYWYRQILGQKVEFLVSFYNNEISEKSEIFDDQFSVERPDGSNFTLKIRSTKLEDSAMYFCASRTLATSTDTQYFGPGTRLTVL.

The gene calls are TRBV27 and TRBJ1-2; D perhaps matches TRBD1 (6 bases). The CDR3 consists of 15 residues. V was shortened by 4 bases and J by 11 bases, with 23 bases between the two germline ends. Germline CDR1 and CDR2: MNHEY and SMNVEV (reference sequence). The CDR3 here is CASSSIQGSWGGYTF. In DNA form, the CDR3 reads TGTGCCAGCAGTTCTATTCAGGGGAGCTGGGGAGGGTACACCTTC.

The chain uses TRBV18 and TRBJ2-7; D remains unclear. This CDR3 region has 13 residues. V was cut by 6 bases and J by 5 bases, with 14 bases left in between. Germline V gene sequence: CDR1 KGHSH, CDR2 LQKENI. The CDR3 nucleotides read TGTGCCAGCTCTCTGCGGCAGGACGACGAGCAGTACTTC. This gives the protein CASSLRQDDEQYF.

V usage is TRBV10-3 and J usage is TRBJ2-5; TRBD2 is a possible D gene (5 bases). Germline values: CDR1 ENHRY, CDR2 SYGVKD. This CDR3 is built from 12 residues. The V and J ends lost 6 bases and 4 bases respectively, with 9 bases between them. The CDR3 sequence: CAISQEGETQYF. DNA for the CDR3: TGTGCCATCAGCCAAGAGGGAGAGACCCAGTACTTC.

The V call is TRBV6-2 or TRBV6-3, the J call TRBJ1-2; 7 bases match TRBD1. V shed 10 bases, J shed 3 bases, and the junction held 14 bases outside the gene matches. CDR1 is MNHEY, CDR2 SVGEGT, per germline. The CDR3 has 15 amino acids. CDR3 DNA: TGTGCCACCCACGTCACAGGGGAGGGAGACTATGGCTACACCTTC. Translation: CATHVTGEGDYGYTF.

A few counts support this clonotype. The V and J genes are TRBV27 and TRBJ1-1, with 10 bases matching TRBD1. The CDR3 runs 15 residues. Germline values: CDR1 MNHEY, CDR2 SMNVEV (reference sequence). J was trimmed by 5 bases and V by 4 bases; bases with no gene match: 7. This CDR3 reads CASSSRQGAGTEAFF. CDR3 coding DNA: TGTGCCAGCAGTTCAAGACAGGGGGCAGGAACTGAAGCTTTCTTT.

This clonotype was recorded many times. The chain carries TRBV4-1 and TRBJ1-1, with TRBD1 identical over 8 bases. Trimming at V came to 3 bases and at J to 3 bases, leaving 6 bases not matched to a gene. The CDR3 has 15 residues. The germline V gene encodes CDR1 MGHRA and CDR2 YSYEKL. In DNA form, the CDR3 reads TGCGCCAGCAGCCAGCTTCAGGGGGCGGACACTGAAGCTTTCTTT. Protein: CASSQLQGADTEAFF.

V usage is TRBV20-1 and J usage is TRBJ1-2; D is possibly TRBD1 (5 bases). The germline gives CDR1 DFQATT, CDR2 SNEGSKA (reference sequence). The CDR3 consists of 13 residues. V was clipped by 6 bases and J by 5 bases, with 16 bases between them. The DNA of the CDR3 is TGCAGTGCCCCCGGGACTTTCTCTTATGGCTACACCTTC. Its protein product is CSAPGTFSYGYTF.

The chain combines TRBV29-1 with TRBJ1-1; D is undetermined. Trimming removed 4 bases from V and 1 base from J, with 10 bases in between. In germline, CDR1 is SQVTM, CDR2 ANQGSEA. There are 13 residues in the CDR3. CDR3 residues: CSVVGLGNTEAFF. The CDR3 nucleotides read TGCAGCGTTGTAGGTTTGGGGAACACTGAAGCTTTCTTT.

This clonotype has more than one count but fewer than ten. The rearrangement joins TRBV28 to TRBJ2-7; D tentatively fits TRBD1 or TRBD2 (5 bases each). The germline V and J ends were trimmed by 7 bases and 0 bases, with 10 bases remaining between them. The V gene's germline CDR1 is MDHEN and CDR2 SYDVKM. CDR3 length: 13 amino acids. CDR3 bases: TGTGCCAGCACCCCAGGGACCTCCTACGAGCAGTACTTC. This sequence encodes CASTPGTSYEQYF. Supplemented by reference TRBV28 and TRBJ2-7, the full variable domain reads DVKVTQSSRYLVKRTGEKVFLECVQDMDHENMFWYRQDPGLGLRLIYFSYDVKMKEKGDIPEGYSVSREKKERFSLILESASTNQTSMYLCASTPGTSYEQYFGPGTRLTVT.

The sample holds many counts of this clonotype. The chain is built from TRBV7-3 and TRBJ2-2; D ambiguous. In germline, CDR1 is SGHTA, CDR2 FQGTGA. Trimming took off 2 bases at V and 4 bases at J, with 11 bases between the two ends. The CDR3 is 15 amino acids. For the CDR3, the DNA is TGTGCCAGCAGCTTAGGATCTTCGTTCACCGGGGAGCTGTTTTTT. Translating it yields CASSLGSSFTGELFF.

This clonotype was seen many times. The V and J genes are TRBV9 and TRBJ2-1; D is possibly TRBD1 or TRBD2 (5 bases each). The ends were cut back, 0 bases at V and 0 bases at J, with 19 bases in the middle. The V gene's germline CDR1 is SGDLS and CDR2 YYNGEE. This CDR3 spans 19 amino acids. CDR3 amino acids: CASSVASWDALSSYNEQFF. The CDR3 nucleotides are TGTGCCAGCAGCGTAGCTAGCTGGGACGCGCTAAGCTCCTACAATGAGCAGTTCTTC.

In this sample, this clonotype turned up a few times. The chain employs TRBV7-9 and TRBJ1-6, with TRBD1 matching over 7 bases. Germline assignment: CDR1 SEHNR and CDR2 FQNEAQ (reference sequence). The CDR3 loop spans 14 amino acids. Unmatched junction bases numbered 3, after V lost 3 bases and J lost 7 bases. The CDR3 loop reads CASSLGQKNSPLHF. CDR3 DNA sequence: TGTGCCAGCAGCTTGGGACAGAAGAATTCACCCCTCCACTTT.

This clonotype was observed at least ten times. This sequence joins TRBV4-1 and TRBJ2-3; 7 bases align to TRBD2. This CDR3 is 16 amino acids long. V gave up 4 bases and J gave up 2 bases; unmatched junction bases: 9. Germline V gene sequence: CDR1 MGHRA, CDR2 YSYEKL. CDR3 sequence: CASSPGLSGITDTQYF. The CDR3 DNA reads as TGCGCCAGCAGCCCGGGACTAAGCGGCATCACAGATACGCAGTATTTT.

This clonotype was seen a handful of times. The chain links TRBV5-1 to TRBJ2-5, with D tentatively TRBD1 (6 bases). The germline V and J ends were trimmed by 3 bases and 1 base, with 7 bases remaining between them. The germline gives CDR1 SGHRS, CDR2 YFSETQ. CDR3 length: 13 amino acids. CDR3 residues: CASSWTAQETQYF. The DNA of the CDR3 is TGCGCCAGCAGCTGGACAGCCCAAGAGACCCAGTACTTC.

Ten or more counts support this clonotype. CDR3 in DNA: TGTGCCAGCAGCTTAGCGGAAGGGGGCCGGTCACCCCTCCACTTT. Translating it yields CASSLAEGGRSPLHF. The chain recombines TRBV7-9 with TRBJ1-6, with TRBD1 identical over 7 bases. The CDR3 totals 15 residues. Trimming at V came to 0 bases and at J to 10 bases, leaving 6 bases not matched to a gene. The germline gives CDR1 SEHNR, CDR2 FQNEAQ (reference sequence). The full variable domain, with the rest looked up from reference TRBV7-9 and TRBJ1-6, is DTGVSQNPRHKITKRGQNVTFRCDPISEHNRLYWYRQTLGQGPEFLTYFQNEAQLEKSRLLSDRFSAERPKGSFSTLEIQRTEQGDSAMYLCASSLAEGGRSPLHFGNGTRLTVT.

At least ten counts were recorded for this clonotype. The chain is built from TRBV7-9 and TRBJ2-2; TRBD1 or TRBD2 may be the D gene (5 bases each). V lost 7 bases and J lost 2, with 14 bases in between. The CDR3 extends over 15 amino acids. CDR1 and CDR2 (germline): SEHNR, FQNEAQ (reference sequence). In DNA, the CDR3 is TGTGCCAGCAAACCGGGACGGATTAACACCGGGGAGCTGTTTTTT. This translates into CASKPGRINTGELFF.